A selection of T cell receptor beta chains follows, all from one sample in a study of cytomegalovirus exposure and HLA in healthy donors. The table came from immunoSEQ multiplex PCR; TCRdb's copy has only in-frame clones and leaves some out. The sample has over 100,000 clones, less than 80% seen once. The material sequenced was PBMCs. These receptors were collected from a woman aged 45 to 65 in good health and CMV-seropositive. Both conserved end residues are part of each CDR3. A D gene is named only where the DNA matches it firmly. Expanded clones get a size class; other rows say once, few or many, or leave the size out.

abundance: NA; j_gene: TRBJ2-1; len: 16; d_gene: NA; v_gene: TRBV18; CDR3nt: TGTGCCAGCTCACCCAGGGACTCCCGGGGGGCTAATGAGCAGTTCTTC; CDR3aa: CASSPRDSRGANEQFF
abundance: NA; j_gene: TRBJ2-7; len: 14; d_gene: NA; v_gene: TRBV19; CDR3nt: TGTGCCAGTAGTCTCAACCTCAACGGGTACGAGCAGTACTTC; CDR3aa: CASSLNLNGYEQYF
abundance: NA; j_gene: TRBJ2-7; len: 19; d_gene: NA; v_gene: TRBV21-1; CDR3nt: TGTGCCAGCAGCAAAGCAGGCGACAGGGGGCGATTTTGGACCTACGAGCAGTACTTC; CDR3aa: CASSKAGDRGRFWTYEQYF
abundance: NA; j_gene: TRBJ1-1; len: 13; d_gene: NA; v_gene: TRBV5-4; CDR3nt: TGTGCCAGCAGCAAGGGGGGGGACACTGAAGCTTTCTTT; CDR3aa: CASSKGGDTEAFF
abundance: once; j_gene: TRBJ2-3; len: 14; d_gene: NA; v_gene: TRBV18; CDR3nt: TGTGCCAGCTCCCCAAACATATACACAGATACGCAGTATTTT; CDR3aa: CASSPNIYTDTQYF
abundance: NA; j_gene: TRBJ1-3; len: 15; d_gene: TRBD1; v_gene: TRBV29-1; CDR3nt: TGCAGCGCCTCCGGGACAGGGTTCTCTGGAAACACCATATATTTT; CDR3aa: CSASGTGFSGNTIYF
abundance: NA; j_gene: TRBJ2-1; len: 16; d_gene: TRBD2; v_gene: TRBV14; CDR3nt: TGTGCCAGCAGCTTCGAGCGGGGGGACTCCTACAATGAGCAGTTCTTC; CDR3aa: CASSFERGDSYNEQFF
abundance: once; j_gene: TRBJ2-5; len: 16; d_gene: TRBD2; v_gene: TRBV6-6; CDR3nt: TGTGCCAGCAGTTACTCGGGACTAGGTATGGGAGAGACCCAGTACTTC; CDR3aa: CASSYSGLGMGETQYF
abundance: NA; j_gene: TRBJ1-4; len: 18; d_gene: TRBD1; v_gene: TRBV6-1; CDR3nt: TGTGCCAGCAGTGAAGTAGGACAGGGGAGGGGGGCTAATGAAAAACTGTTTTTT; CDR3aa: CASSEVGQGRGANEKLFF
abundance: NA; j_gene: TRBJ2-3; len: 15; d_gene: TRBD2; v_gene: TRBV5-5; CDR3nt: TGTGCCAGCAGCTTGGTACGCGGGGGGGCAGATACGCAGTATTTT; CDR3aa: CASSLVRGGADTQYF
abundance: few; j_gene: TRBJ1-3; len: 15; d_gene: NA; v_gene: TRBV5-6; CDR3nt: TGTGCCAGCAGCCCGGAGGGGAACTCTGGAAACACCATATATTTT; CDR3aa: CASSPEGNSGNTIYF
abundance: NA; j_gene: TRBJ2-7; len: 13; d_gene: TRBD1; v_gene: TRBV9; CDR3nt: TGTGCCAGCAACAGTGGGACAGGAACCGAGCAGTACTTC; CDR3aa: CASNSGTGTEQYF
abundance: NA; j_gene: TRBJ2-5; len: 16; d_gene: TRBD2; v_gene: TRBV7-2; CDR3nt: TGTGCCAGCAGCCTCTGGACTAGCGGGGGGCGAGAGACCCAGTACTTC; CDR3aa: CASSLWTSGGRETQYF
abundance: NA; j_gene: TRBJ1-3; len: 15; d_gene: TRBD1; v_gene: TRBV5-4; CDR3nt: TGTGCCAGCAGCTATGAGACAGGGAAGGGAAACACCATATATTTT; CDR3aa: CASSYETGKGNTIYF
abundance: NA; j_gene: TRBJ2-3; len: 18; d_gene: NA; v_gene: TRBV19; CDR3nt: TGTGCCAGTAGTATCCTACCTCGACTATCCCTCTCGCTTCATACGCAGTATTTT; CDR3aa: CASSILPRLSLSLHTQYF
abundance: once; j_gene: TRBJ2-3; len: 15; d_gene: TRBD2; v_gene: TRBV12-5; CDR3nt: TGTGCTAGTGGCACACTAGCGGGGTTTGAAGATACGCAGTATTTT; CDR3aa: CASGTLAGFEDTQYF
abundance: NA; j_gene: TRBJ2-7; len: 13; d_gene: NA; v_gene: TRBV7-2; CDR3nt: TGTGCCAGCAAGTGGGACACCTCCTACGAGCAGTACTTC; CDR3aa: CASKWDTSYEQYF
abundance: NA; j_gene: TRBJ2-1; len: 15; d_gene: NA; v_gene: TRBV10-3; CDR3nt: TGTGCCATCATGGGGACTTTTGAAGCCTACAATGAGCAGTTCTTC; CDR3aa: CAIMGTFEAYNEQFF
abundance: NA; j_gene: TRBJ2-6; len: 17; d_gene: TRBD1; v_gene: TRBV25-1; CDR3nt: TGTGCCAGCAGTGACATAACAGGGGCTCCTGGGGCCAACGTCCTGACTTTC; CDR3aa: CASSDITGAPGANVLTF
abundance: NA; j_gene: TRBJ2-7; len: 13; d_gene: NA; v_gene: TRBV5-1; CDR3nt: TGCGCCAGCAGCCACGACAGGCACGGTGGGCAGTACTTC; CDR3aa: CASSHDRHGGQYF
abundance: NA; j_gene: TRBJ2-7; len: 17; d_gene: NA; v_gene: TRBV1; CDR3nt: TGCACCAGCACCCAAGGAAAACTAGCGGGATTGGTGAGCGAGCAGTACTTC; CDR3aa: CTSTQGKLAGLVSEQYF
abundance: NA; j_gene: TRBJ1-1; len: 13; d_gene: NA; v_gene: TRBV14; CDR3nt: TGTGCCAGCAGCCAAGAAGCGAACACTGAAGCTTTCTTT; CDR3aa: CASSQEANTEAFF
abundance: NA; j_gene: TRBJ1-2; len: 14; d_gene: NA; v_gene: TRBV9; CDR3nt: TGTGCCAGCAGCGTAGCGGGGGTTGGATATGGCTACACCTTC; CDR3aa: CASSVAGVGYGYTF
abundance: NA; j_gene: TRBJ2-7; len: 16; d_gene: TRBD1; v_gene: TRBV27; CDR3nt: TGTGCCAGCACTCCCTCAGGGGGCGCCCGTCACTACGAGCAGTACTTC; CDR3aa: CASTPSGGARHYEQYF
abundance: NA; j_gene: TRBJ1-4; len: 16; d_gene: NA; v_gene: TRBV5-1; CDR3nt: TGCGCCAGCAGCCCAGGGGTGGGCGCAACTAATGAAAAACTGTTTTTT; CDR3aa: CASSPGVGATNEKLFF
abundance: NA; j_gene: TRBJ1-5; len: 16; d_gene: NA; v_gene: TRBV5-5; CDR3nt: TGTGCCAGCAGCTTGGGGGGAGGGGGAAGCAATCAGCCCCAGCATTTT; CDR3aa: CASSLGGGGSNQPQHF
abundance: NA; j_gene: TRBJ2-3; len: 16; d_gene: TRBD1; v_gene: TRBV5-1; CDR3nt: TGCGCCAGCAGCAATCGGACAGGGGGCTGGACAGATACGCAGTATTTT; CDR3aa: CASSNRTGGWTDTQYF
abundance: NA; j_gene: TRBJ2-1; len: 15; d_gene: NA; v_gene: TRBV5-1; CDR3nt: TGCGCCAGCAGCTTGGAGCACGCGACCTACAATGAGCAGTTCTTC; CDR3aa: CASSLEHATYNEQFF
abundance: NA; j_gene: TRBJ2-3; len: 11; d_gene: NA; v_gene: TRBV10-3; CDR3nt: TGTGCCATCAGTGGAGGGGGTACGCAGTATTTT; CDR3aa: CAISGGGTQYF
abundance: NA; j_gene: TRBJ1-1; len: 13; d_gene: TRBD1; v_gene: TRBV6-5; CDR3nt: TGTGCCAGCAGTTACTCCGGACAGGGAGTAGCTTTCTTT; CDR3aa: CASSYSGQGVAFF
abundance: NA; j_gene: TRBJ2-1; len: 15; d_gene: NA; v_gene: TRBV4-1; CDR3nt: TGCGCCAGCAGCCAAGACCGGCTAGTAGGGGGTGAGCAGTTCTTC; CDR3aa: CASSQDRLVGGEQFF
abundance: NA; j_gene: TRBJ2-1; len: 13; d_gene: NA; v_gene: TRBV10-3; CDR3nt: TGTGCCATCAGTGGAATACAGGGCAATGAGCAGTTCTTC; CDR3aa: CAISGIQGNEQFF
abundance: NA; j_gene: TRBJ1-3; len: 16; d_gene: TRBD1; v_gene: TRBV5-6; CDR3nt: TGTGCCAGCAGCTCCCTGGGACAGTCTTCTGGAAACACCATATATTTT; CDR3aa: CASSSLGQSSGNTIYF
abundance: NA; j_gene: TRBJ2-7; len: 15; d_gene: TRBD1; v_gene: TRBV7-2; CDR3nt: TGTGCCAGCAGCCCCGGGACAGGGGGAACCTACGAGCAGTACTTC; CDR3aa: CASSPGTGGTYEQYF
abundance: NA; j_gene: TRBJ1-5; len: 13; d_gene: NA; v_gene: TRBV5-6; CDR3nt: TGTGCCAGCAGCGTGTATAGCAATCAGCCCCAGCATTTT; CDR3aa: CASSVYSNQPQHF
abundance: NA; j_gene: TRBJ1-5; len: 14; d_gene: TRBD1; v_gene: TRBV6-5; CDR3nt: TGTGCCAGCAGTCCCGGGACAGGGGTTCAGCCCCAGCATTTT; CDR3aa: CASSPGTGVQPQHF
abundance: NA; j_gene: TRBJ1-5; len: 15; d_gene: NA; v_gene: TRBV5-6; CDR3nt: TGTGCCAGCAGCTTGGCAAGGGGCAGTAATCAGCCCCAGCATTTT; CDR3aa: CASSLARGSNQPQHF
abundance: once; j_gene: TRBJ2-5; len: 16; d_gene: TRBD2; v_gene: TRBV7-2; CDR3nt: TGTGCCAGCAGCCTCAATAGCGGGCATTTCCAAGAGACCCAGTACTTC; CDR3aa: CASSLNSGHFQETQYF
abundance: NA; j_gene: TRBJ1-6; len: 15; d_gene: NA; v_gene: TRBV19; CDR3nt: TGTGCCAGTAGTTCTACAGGGATGGGGAATTCACCCCTCCACTTT; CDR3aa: CASSSTGMGNSPLHF
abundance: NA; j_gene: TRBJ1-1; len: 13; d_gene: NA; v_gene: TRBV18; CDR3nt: TGTGCCAGCTCACCCGGACAAGACACTGAAGCTTTCTTT; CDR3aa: CASSPGQDTEAFF
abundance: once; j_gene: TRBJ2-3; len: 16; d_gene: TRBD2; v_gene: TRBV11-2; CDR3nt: TGTGCCACCAGAGGATTCCTAGCGGGTCCCACAGATACGCAGTATTTT; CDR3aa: CATRGFLAGPTDTQYF
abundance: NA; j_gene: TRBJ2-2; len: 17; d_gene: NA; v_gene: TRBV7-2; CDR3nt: TGTGCCAGCAGCTCACAATCGGGCGGGTTCGACACCGGGGAGCTGTTTTTT; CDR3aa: CASSSQSGGFDTGELFF
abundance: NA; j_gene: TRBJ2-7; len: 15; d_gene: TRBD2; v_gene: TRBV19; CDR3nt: TGTGCCAGTAGTACCCAGGGAGCGGGAGAAGGTAGGCAGTACTTC; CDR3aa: CASSTQGAGEGRQYF
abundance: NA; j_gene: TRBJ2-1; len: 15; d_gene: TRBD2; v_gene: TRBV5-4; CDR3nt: TGTGCCAGCAGCCCGAGGGCGGGAGGGCCAGGTGAGCAGTTCTTC; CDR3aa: CASSPRAGGPGEQFF
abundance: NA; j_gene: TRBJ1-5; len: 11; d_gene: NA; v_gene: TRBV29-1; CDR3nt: TGCAGCGCCGCGTACTCCGGGGCCCAGCATTTT; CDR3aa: CSAAYSGAQHF
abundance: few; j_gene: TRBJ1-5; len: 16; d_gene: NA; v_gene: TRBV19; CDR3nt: TGTGCCAGTAGTGAGACCGTTTTTCTGCGGGAGCAGCCCCAGCATTTT; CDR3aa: CASSETVFLREQPQHF
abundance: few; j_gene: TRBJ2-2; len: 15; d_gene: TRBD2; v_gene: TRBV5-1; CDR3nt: TGCGCCAGCAGCTTGGCTGCGGGAGGGCGCGGGGAGCTGTTTTTT; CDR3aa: CASSLAAGGRGELFF
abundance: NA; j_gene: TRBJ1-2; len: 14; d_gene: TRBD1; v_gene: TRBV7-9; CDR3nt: TGTGCCAGCAGCTTAGGGGACAGCCCTATTGGCTACACCTTC; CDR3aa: CASSLGDSPIGYTF
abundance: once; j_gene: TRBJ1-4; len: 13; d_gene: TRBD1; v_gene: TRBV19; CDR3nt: TGTGCCAGTAGTACAGGGGGCCGGGAAAAACTGTTTTTT; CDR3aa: CASSTGGREKLFF
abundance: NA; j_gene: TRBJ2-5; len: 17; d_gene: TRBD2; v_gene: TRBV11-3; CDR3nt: TGTGCCAGCAGCCTCGGACTAGCGGGAGGGGCCATGGAGACCCAGTACTTC; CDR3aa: CASSLGLAGGAMETQYF
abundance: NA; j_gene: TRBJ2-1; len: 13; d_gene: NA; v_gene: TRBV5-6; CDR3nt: TGTGCCAGCAGCTTTTCGGGGAACAATGAGCAGTTCTTC; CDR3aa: CASSFSGNNEQFF